The 19 T cell receptor beta chains below were found in one sample sequenced in a study of shared clonotypes between healthy human individuals. TCRdb keeps only in-frame clones here, not all; method: immunoSEQ multiplex PCR. Of under 750,000 clones listed, 72% are singletons. Sequencing input: memory CD4+ T cells sorted from blood. Subset indicated: CD45RA-negative fraction. These receptors were collected from a woman aged 30 to 39 in good health.

The V and J genes are TRBV18 and TRBJ1-1, with TRBD1 identical over 9 bases. J lost 2 bases, V lost 6 bases, and 10 bases had no gene match. The CDR3 is made up of 16 amino acids. The germline CDR1 and CDR2 sequences are KGHSH and LQKENI. CDR3 sequence reads: CASSAGTGIANTEAFF. DNA of the CDR3: TGTGCCAGCTCGGCTGGGACAGGGATTGCCAACACTGAAGCTTTCTTT. Filled out from reference TRBV18 and TRBJ1-1, the complete variable domain reads NAGVMQNPRHLVRRRGQEARLRCSPMKGHSHVYWYRQLPEEGLKFMVYLQKENIIDESGMPKERFSAEFPKEGPSILRIQQVVRGDSAAYFCASSAGTGIANTEAFFGQGTRLTVV.

The chain links TRBV23-1 to TRBJ1-1; a weak D match, TRBD1 (5 bases). TRBV23-1 qualifies as an ORF whose function is uncertain. The CDR3 extends over 11 amino acids. V was shortened by 11 bases and J by 3 bases, with 10 bases between the two germline ends. The CDR3 sequence: CASGRHTEAFF. The CDR3 DNA reads as TGCGCCTCGGGACGACACACTGAAGCTTTCTTT.

The V and J genes are TRBV5-5 and TRBJ2-1, with D uncertain. The CDR3 length is 13 residues. The V end lost 2 bases, the J end lost 6 bases, and 9 bases lay between the germline ends. Germline V CDR1 and CDR2: SGHKS, YYEKEE (reference sequence). The CDR3 protein is CASSLVGSNEQFF. The CDR3 bases are TGTGCCAGCAGCTTAGTAGGGTCCAATGAGCAGTTCTTC.

This chain links TRBV6-6 with TRBJ1-5; the D is unclear. The CDR3 has 14 amino acids. Trimming took off 5 bases at V and 2 bases at J, with 10 bases between the two ends. The germline V gene has CDR1 MNHNY and CDR2 SVGAGI (reference sequence). The DNA for the CDR3 is TGTGCCAGCAGTCTCGTGGGAGGCAATCAGCCCCAGCATTTT. Encoded protein: CASSLVGGNQPQHF.

J is TRBJ2-2 and V is TRBV29-1, with TRBD1 matching over 8 bases. After removal of 7 bases from V and 4 bases from J, the junction contained 11 bases not matched to a gene. This CDR3 spans 15 amino acids. Germline loops: CDR1 SQVTM, CDR2 ANQGSEA. CDR3 amino acids: CSAGTGAVSTGELFF. The CDR3 nucleotides are TGCAGCGCAGGGACAGGAGCGGTGAGCACCGGGGAGCTGTTTTTT.

The chain couples TRBV28 to TRBJ1-2, with D possibly matching TRBD1 (6 bases). Trimming pared 5 bases from V and 4 bases from J, leaving 23 bases between. Germline V gene sequence: CDR1 MDHEN, CDR2 SYDVKM. This CDR3 is built from 17 residues. The DNA of the CDR3 is TGTGCCAGCAGTAGCCGCGGGGCGGAGGAGGGGGGCTATGGCTACACCTTC. Residues: CASSSRGAEEGGYGYTF.

This clone was seen only a few times. A junction end diverges from the germline sequence, so it may reflect a read error. This chain joins TRBV10-1 and TRBJ2-4, with 8 bases lining up with TRBD1. CDR3 size: 13 residues. Per germline, CDR1 WNHNN and CDR2 SYGVQD (reference sequence). The CDR3 protein is CASSQSMQGARYF. CDR3 in DNA: TGCGCCAGCAGTCAGTCCATGCAGGGGGCGCGGTACTTC.

This rearrangement joins TRBV11-2 to TRBJ2-3; 12 bases are a match to TRBD2. Germline CDR1 is SGHAT and CDR2 is FQNNGV. V trimming: 1 base; J trimming: 6 bases; junction bases outside the gene matches: 8. This CDR3 is 17 amino acids long. The CDR3 DNA reads TGTGCCAGCAGCTTAGCAGTCGGGACTAGCGGGCGGGATACGCAGTATTTT. It codes for CASSLAVGTSGRDTQYF.

The CDR3 region is CASSENSLPSSYEQYF. The CDR3 DNA reads TGTGCCAGCAGTGAAAACAGCCTCCCATCCTCCTACGAGCAGTACTTC. The gene calls are TRBV2 and TRBJ2-7; D uncertain. The V end was cut by 2 bases, the J end by 0 bases, with 14 bases between. The CDR3 contains 16 residues. Germline CDR1 reads SNHLY; CDR2 reads FYNNEI.

This clone appeared a few times. The chain has TRBV2 and TRBJ1-5; no definite D call. The CDR3 sequence is 15 residues long. The germline V gene has CDR1 SNHLY and CDR2 FYNNEI. V lost 6 bases and J 1 base, leaving 13 bases between the germline ends. CDR3 bases: TGTGCCAGCAGAAAGGAGGGATCGAGCAATCAGCCCCAGCATTTT. It encodes CASRKEGSSNQPQHF.

The chain has TRBV6-1 and TRBJ2-3; TRBD2 is a possible D gene (5 bases). V shed 8 bases and J shed 2 bases, with 14 bases lying between them. Germline assignment: CDR1 MNHNS and CDR2 SASEGT. The CDR3 extends over 14 amino acids. Here the CDR3 reads CASGLRGPTDTQYF. The CDR3 bases are TGTGCCAGCGGATTACGGGGTCCCACAGATACGCAGTATTTT.

This chain joins TRBV9 and TRBJ1-1, with D hard to call. In germline, CDR1 is SGDLS, CDR2 YYNGEE. V shed 0 bases and J shed 1 base, with 7 bases lying between them. The CDR3 loop spans 14 amino acids. CDR3 loop: CASSVVEGNTEAFF. CDR3 in DNA: TGTGCCAGCAGCGTAGTAGAAGGGAACACTGAAGCTTTCTTT.

The chain employs TRBV7-9 and TRBJ2-3, with 7 bases matching TRBD1. Germline values: CDR1 SEHNR, CDR2 FQNEAQ (reference sequence). The V gene end was trimmed by 3 bases and the J gene end by 2 bases; junction bases not matched to a gene: 5. There are 15 residues in the CDR3. The CDR3 spells CASSFFDRVTDTQYF. CDR3 DNA: TGTGCCAGCAGCTTCTTTGACAGGGTCACAGATACGCAGTATTTT.

The rearrangement links TRBV28 to TRBJ1-5; TRBD1 agrees at 9 bases. The junction had 14 bases not matched to a gene; V was cut back by 4 bases and J by 7 bases. CDR1 is MDHEN, CDR2 SYDVKM, per germline. The CDR3 contains 17 residues. Here the CDR3 DNA reads TGTGCCAGCAGTTCTATCGCCTTACAGGGGGCAGGACAGCCCCAGCATTTT. Its protein is CASSSIALQGAGQPQHF. The whole variable domain, filled in from reference TRBV28 and TRBJ1-5, reads DVKVTQSSRYLVKRTGEKVFLECVQDMDHENMFWYRQDPGLGLRLIYFSYDVKMKEKGDIPEGYSVSREKKERFSLILESASTNQTSMYLCASSSIALQGAGQPQHFGDGTRLSIL.

This rearrangement joins TRBV6-4 to TRBJ2-3; D perhaps matches TRBD1 (5 bases). The germline V gene encodes CDR1 MRHNA and CDR2 SNTAGT. The V end was cut by 4 bases, the J end by 5 bases, with 10 bases between. This CDR3 comprises 13 residues. Written as DNA, the CDR3 is TGTGCCAGCAGTGTGGGGCCTCAAGATACGCAGTATTTT. Its protein product is CASSVGPQDTQYF.

CDR3 amino acids: CASSLGTRGTYEQYF. The CDR3 region has the DNA TGTGCCAGCAGCTTAGGGACAAGGGGGACTTACGAGCAGTACTTC. The chain joins TRBV7-8 to TRBJ2-7; D might be TRBD1 or TRBD2, each matching 6 bases. The CDR3 runs to 15 residues. V was pared by 1 base and J by 4 bases, with 14 bases between. Germline V gene lookup returns CDR1 SGHVS and CDR2 FQNEAQ. Using reference TRBV7-8 and TRBJ2-7 for the parts outside the CDR3, the full variable domain is GAGVSQSPRYKVAKRGQDVALRCDPISGHVSLFWYQQALGQGPEFLTYFQNEAQLDKSGLPSDRFFAERPEGSVSTLKIQRTQQEDSAVYLCASSLGTRGTYEQYFGPGTRLTVT.

The CDR3 sequence is CASRLSGSPANEQYF. The CDR3 DNA reads TGTGCCAGCCGGCTTTCAGGCTCCCCAGCCAACGAGCAGTACTTC. The chain uses TRBV2 and TRBJ2-7; D remains ambiguous. V was pared by 8 bases and J by 5 bases, with 22 bases between. This CDR3 comprises 15 residues. From germline, CDR1 is SNHLY and CDR2 FYNNEI.

This rearrangement joins TRBV5-4 to TRBJ2-7; D call uncertain. CDR1 is SGHNT, CDR2 YYREEE, per germline (reference sequence). The CDR3 contains 14 residues. The V end lost 0 bases, the J end lost 4 bases, and 11 bases lay between the germline ends. CDR3 amino acids: CASSLAGGWYEQYF. CDR3 coding DNA: TGTGCCAGCAGCTTGGCGGGCGGTTGGTACGAGCAGTACTTC.

In this sample, this clone turned up a few times. The V and J genes are TRBV6-5 and TRBJ2-2; D may be TRBD2 (6 bases). Trimming shortened V by 6 bases and J by 6 bases, and 14 bases separated the two germline ends. The CDR3 spans 14 residues. CDR1 and CDR2 (germline): MNHEY, SVGAGI. The CDR3, as DNA: TGTGCCAGCAGGGCTTCTAGCGTCGCCGGGGAGCTGTTTTTT. It specifies CASRASSVAGELFF.